These 14 T cell receptor beta chains were all obtained from the same sample, sequenced in a study of shared clonotypes between healthy human individuals. Repertoires were generated with immunoSEQ multiplex PCR, while TCRdb's copy carries only in-frame clones and drops some. The sample includes under 300,000 clones, over 50% of them seen just once. The sequenced sample was memory CD4+ T cells sorted from blood. Sample subset: CD45RA-negative fraction. The source is a man younger than 40 in good health.

This CDR3 reads CASNVDGPSYEQYF. In DNA form, the CDR3 reads TGCGCCAGCAACGTAGATGGCCCCTCCTACGAGCAGTACTTC. The chain links TRBV10-2 to TRBJ2-7; D gene ambiguous. CDR1 is WSHSY, CDR2 SAAADI, per germline. The CDR3 covers 14 residues. V was pared by 7 bases and J by 0 bases, with 13 bases between.

V and J are TRBV6-1 and TRBJ2-7, with 10 bases fitting TRBD2. The CDR3 is 13 residues long. CDR1 and CDR2 from the germline V gene are MNHNS and SASEGT. V was pared by 8 bases and J by 4 bases, with 5 bases of the junction left unmatched. The CDR3 is CASSSGRGYEQYF. CDR3 DNA: TGTGCCAGCTCCAGCGGGAGGGGGTACGAGCAGTACTTC.

The chain is built from TRBV28 and TRBJ2-2; D unclear. V shed 10 bases and J shed 1 base, with 19 bases lying between them. CDR3 length: 16 amino acids. Germline CDR1 MDHEN, CDR2 SYDVKM. CDR3 sequence reads: CATTSSTKENTGELFF. CDR3 bases: TGTGCCACAACCTCCTCCACCAAGGAGAACACCGGGGAGCTGTTTTTT.

The rearrangement uses TRBV5-1 and TRBJ2-7; unclear D gene. Between the trimmed V and J ends, which lost 3 bases and 7 bases, there was a span of 17 bases. Germline CDR1 is SGHRS and CDR2 is YFSETQ. CDR3 length equals 14 residues. DNA for the CDR3: TGCGCCAGCAGCTCCATGCTAAGCCCGGCTGAGCAGTACTTC. It translates to CASSSMLSPAEQYF.

The rearrangement links TRBV2 to TRBJ1-1, with TRBD1 as a possible D gene (6 bases). The V and J ends lost 11 bases and 0 bases respectively, with 16 bases between them. From germline, CDR1 is SNHLY and CDR2 FYNNEI. CDR3 size: 14 residues. As DNA, the CDR3 is TGTGCCGGAACGGGACAAATCATGAACACTGAAGCTTTCTTT. This gives the protein CAGTGQIMNTEAFF.

This rearrangement joins TRBV6-6 to TRBJ2-2; D is unresolved. The V end was cut by 8 bases, the J end by 3 bases, with 7 bases between. Germline V CDR1 and CDR2: MNHNY, SVGAGI (reference sequence). The CDR3 loop spans 12 amino acids. For the CDR3, the DNA is TGTGCCAGCGGTTTGGACACCGGGGAGCTGTTTTTT. Protein sequence: CASGLDTGELFF.

This clone turned up a few times. The chain combines TRBV6-5 with TRBJ2-1; a possible D gene is TRBD1 (6 bases). Trimming took 6 bases from V and 2 from J, leaving 11 bases between them. Germline V CDR1 and CDR2: MNHEY, SVGAGI. The CDR3 has 14 amino acids. This chain's CDR3 is CASRDRSAYNEQFF. CDR3 nucleotide sequence: TGTGCCAGCAGAGACAGGTCCGCCTACAATGAGCAGTTCTTC.

This clone was counted only a few times. J is TRBJ1-2 and V is TRBV7-2; D gene ambiguous. Trimming removed 1 base at V and 7 bases at J, with 19 bases between. Looked up from germline, CDR1 is SGHTA and CDR2 is FQGNSA. This CDR3 region has 16 residues. The CDR3 is CASSLGLRGRTTGYTF. The CDR3 nucleotides read TGTGCCAGCAGCTTAGGACTTCGTGGACGGACCACTGGCTACACCTTC.

The chain is built from TRBV19 and TRBJ1-5, with 8 bases lining up with TRBD1. The CDR3 loop spans 14 amino acids. V was pared by 5 bases and J by 5 bases, with 5 bases of the junction left unmatched. Germline-derived CDR1 and CDR2 are LNHDA and SQIVND (reference sequence). The CDR3 is CASSRQGLDQPQHF. In nucleotides, the CDR3 is TGTGCCAGTAGTCGACAGGGGCTCGATCAGCCCCAGCATTTT.

This chain's CDR3 is CASSLAVRIQETQYF. In DNA form, the CDR3 reads TGTGCCAGCAGCTTAGCGGTCCGCATCCAAGAGACCCAGTACTTC. The chain has TRBV7-9 and TRBJ2-5; D unclear. CDR1 and CDR2 from the germline V gene are SEHNR and FQNEAQ (reference sequence). Trimming shortened V by 0 bases and J by 1 base, and 9 bases separated the two germline ends. This CDR3 is 15 amino acids long.

The chain employs TRBV28 and TRBJ1-1, with 7 bases lining up with TRBD1. V dropped 5 bases and J dropped 1; count of bases not matched to a gene: 7. There are 15 residues in the CDR3. Germline V gene lookup returns CDR1 MDHEN and CDR2 SYDVKM. The CDR3 nucleotides read TGTGCCAGCAGTGAAGCGGGACAGAGGAACACTGAAGCTTTCTTT. The encoded protein is CASSEAGQRNTEAFF.

V and J are TRBV5-1 and TRBJ2-7, with D possibly matching TRBD2 (5 bases). CDR3 size: 13 residues. Trimming stripped 4 bases from V and 6 bases from J, with 14 bases between. The germline V gene has CDR1 SGHRS and CDR2 YFSETQ. CDR3 sequence reads: CASSQPLEGEQYF. CDR3 DNA: TGCGCCAGCAGCCAACCGCTTGAGGGCGAGCAGTACTTC.

The chain links TRBV10-2 to TRBJ2-5; D might be TRBD1 (6 bases). Trimming shortened V by 6 bases and J by 3 bases, and 17 bases separated the two germline ends. This CDR3 contains 15 residues. Germline CDR1 is WSHSY and CDR2 is SAAADI. The CDR3 is CASSDEKQGKETQYF. The CDR3 DNA is TGCGCCAGCAGCGATGAAAAGCAGGGGAAAGAGACCCAGTACTTC.

The J gene is TRBJ2-5, the V gene TRBV5-4, with D unresolved. From germline, CDR1 is SGHNT and CDR2 YYREEE (reference sequence). V was clipped by 4 bases and J by 5 bases, with 24 bases between them. This CDR3 spans 17 amino acids. The CDR3 nucleotides are TGTGCCAGCAGCCCCGGGTTTTCCGTGGGCGTACGGGAGACCCAGTACTTC. This sequence encodes CASSPGFSVGVRETQYF.